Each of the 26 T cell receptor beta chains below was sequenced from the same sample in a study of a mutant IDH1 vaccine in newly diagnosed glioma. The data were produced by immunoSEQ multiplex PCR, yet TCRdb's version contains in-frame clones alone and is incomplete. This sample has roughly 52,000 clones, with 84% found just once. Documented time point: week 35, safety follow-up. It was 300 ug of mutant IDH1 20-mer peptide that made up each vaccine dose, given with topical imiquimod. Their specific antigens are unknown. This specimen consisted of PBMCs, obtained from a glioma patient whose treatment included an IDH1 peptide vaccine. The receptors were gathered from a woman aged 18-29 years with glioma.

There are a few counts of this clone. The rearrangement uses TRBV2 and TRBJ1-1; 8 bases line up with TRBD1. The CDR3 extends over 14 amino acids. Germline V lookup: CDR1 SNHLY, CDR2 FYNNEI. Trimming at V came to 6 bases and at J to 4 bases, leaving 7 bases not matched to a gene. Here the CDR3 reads CASSMTGAPTEAFF. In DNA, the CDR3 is TGTGCCAGCAGCATGACAGGGGCGCCCACTGAAGCTTTCTTT.

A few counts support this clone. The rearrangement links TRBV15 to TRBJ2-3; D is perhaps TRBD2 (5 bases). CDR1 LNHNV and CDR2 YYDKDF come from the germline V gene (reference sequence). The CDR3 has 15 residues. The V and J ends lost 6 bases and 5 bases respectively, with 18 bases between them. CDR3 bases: TGTGCCACCAGTGGGGAGAGAACGTCGAGAGATACGCAGTATTTT. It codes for CATSGERTSRDTQYF.

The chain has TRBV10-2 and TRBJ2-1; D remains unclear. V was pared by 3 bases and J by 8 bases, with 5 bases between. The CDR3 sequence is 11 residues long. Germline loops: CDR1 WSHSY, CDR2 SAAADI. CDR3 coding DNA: TGCGCCAGCAGTGACCCACATGAGCAGTTCTTC. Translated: CASSDPHEQFF.

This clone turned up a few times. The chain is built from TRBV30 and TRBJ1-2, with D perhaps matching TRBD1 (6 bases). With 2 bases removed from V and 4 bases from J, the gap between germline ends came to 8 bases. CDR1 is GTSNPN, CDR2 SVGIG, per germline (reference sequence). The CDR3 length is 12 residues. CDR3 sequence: CAWSQGSYGYTF. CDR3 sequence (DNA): TGTGCCTGGAGTCAGGGGTCCTATGGCTACACCTTC.

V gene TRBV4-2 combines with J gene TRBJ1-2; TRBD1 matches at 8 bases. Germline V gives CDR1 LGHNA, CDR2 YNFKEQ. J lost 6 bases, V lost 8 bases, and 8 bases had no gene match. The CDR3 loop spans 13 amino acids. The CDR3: CASSGGQGNGYTF. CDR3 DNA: TGTGCCAGCTCCGGCGGACAGGGTAATGGCTACACCTTC.

The CDR3 loop is CASSIPGTESNIQYF. CDR3 in DNA: TGCGCCAGCAGCATCCCCGGGACAGAATCCAACATTCAGTACTTC. The V gene is TRBV4-1, the J gene TRBJ2-4, with 7 nucleotides matching TRBD1. The CDR3 totals 15 residues. Per germline, CDR1 MGHRA and CDR2 YSYEKL. V trimming: 5 bases; J trimming: 7 bases; junction bases outside the gene matches: 11.

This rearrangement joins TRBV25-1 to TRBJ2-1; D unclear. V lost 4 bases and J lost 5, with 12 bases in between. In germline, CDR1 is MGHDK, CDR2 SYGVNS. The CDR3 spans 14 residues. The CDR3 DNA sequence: TGTGCCAGCAGTGCTACCGGGCCCCACAATGAGCAGTTCTTC. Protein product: CASSATGPHNEQFF.

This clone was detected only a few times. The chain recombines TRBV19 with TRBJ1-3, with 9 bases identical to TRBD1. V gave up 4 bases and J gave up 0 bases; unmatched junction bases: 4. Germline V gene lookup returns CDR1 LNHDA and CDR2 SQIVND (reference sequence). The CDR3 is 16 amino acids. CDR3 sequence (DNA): TGTGCCAGTAGTAACCGGGACAGGGTCTCTGGAAACACCATATATTTT. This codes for CASSNRDRVSGNTIYF. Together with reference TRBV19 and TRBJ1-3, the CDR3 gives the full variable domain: DGGITQSPKYLFRKEGQNVTLSCEQNLNHDAMYWYRQDPGQGLRLIYYSQIVNDFQKGDIAEGYSVSREKKESFPLTVTSAQKNPTAFYLCASSNRDRVSGNTIYFGEGSWLTVV.

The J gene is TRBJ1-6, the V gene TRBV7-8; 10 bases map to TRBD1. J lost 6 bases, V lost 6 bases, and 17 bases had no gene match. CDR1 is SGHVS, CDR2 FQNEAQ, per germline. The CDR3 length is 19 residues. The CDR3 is CASSPRRQGAQGVNSPLHF. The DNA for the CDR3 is TGTGCCAGCAGTCCTCGGAGACAGGGGGCGCAAGGGGTTAATTCACCCCTCCACTTT. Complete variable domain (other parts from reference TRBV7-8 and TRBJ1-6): GAGVSQSPRYKVAKRGQDVALRCDPISGHVSLFWYQQALGQGPEFLTYFQNEAQLDKSGLPSDRFFAERPEGSVSTLKIQRTQQEDSAVYLCASSPRRQGAQGVNSPLHFGNGTRLTVT.

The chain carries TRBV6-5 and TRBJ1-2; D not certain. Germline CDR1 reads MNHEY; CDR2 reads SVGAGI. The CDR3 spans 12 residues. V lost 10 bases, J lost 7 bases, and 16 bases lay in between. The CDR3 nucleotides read TGTGCCACCGCCATACCTGGAGGTGGCTACACCTTC. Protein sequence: CATAIPGGGYTF.

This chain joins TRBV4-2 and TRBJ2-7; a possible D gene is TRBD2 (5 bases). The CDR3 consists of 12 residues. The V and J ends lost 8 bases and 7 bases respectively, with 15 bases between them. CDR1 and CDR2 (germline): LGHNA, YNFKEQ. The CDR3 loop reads CASREGSREQYF. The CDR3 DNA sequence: TGTGCCAGCCGAGAGGGCTCCCGGGAGCAGTACTTC.

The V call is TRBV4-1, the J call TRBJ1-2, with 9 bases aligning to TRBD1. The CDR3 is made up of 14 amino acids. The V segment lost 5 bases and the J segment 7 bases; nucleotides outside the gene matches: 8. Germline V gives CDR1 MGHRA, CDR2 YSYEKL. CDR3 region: CASSIHRGQGGYTF. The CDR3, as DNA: TGCGCCAGCAGCATACACAGGGGGCAGGGTGGCTACACCTTC.

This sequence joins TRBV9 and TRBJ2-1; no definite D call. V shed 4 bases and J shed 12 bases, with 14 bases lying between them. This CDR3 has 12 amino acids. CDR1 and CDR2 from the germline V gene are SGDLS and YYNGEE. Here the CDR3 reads CASSPSRDGQFF. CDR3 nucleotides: TGTGCCAGCAGCCCCAGCCGTGATGGGCAGTTCTTC.

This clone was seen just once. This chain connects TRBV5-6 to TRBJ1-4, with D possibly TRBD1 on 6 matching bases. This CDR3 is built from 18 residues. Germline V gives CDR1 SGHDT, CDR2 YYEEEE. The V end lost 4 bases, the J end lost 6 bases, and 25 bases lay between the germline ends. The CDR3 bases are TGTGCCAGCAGCCTAGCTTGGCGGGGAAGGACAGAGGATGAAAAACTGTTTTTT. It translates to CASSLAWRGRTEDEKLFF.

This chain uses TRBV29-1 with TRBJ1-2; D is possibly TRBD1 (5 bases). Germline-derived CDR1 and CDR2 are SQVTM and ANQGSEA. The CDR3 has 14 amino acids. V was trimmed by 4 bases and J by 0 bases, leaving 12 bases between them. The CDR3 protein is CSVVDSSSNYGYTF. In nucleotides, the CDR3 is TGCAGCGTTGTCGACAGTTCCTCTAACTATGGCTACACCTTC.

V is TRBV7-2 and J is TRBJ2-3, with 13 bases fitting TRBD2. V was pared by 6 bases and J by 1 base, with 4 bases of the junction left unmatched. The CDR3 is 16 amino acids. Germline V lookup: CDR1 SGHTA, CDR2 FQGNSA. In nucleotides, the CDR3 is TGTGCCAGCAGTTTCGGACTAGCGGGGGGCACAGATACGCAGTATTTT. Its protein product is CASSFGLAGGTDTQYF. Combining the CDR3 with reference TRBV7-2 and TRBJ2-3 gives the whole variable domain GAGVSQSPSNKVTEKGKDVELRCDPISGHTALYWYRQSLGQGLEFLIYFQGNSAPDKSGLPSDRFSAERTGGSVSTLTIQRTQQEDSAVYLCASSFGLAGGTDTQYFGPGTRLTVL.

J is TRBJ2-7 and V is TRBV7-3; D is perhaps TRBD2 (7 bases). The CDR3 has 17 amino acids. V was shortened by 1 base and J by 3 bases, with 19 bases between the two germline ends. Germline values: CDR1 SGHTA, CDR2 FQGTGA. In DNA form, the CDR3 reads TGTGCCAGCAGCTTAAGTGGGAGGGGGGGACTACTCTACGAGCAGTACTTC. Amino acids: CASSLSGRGGLLYEQYF.

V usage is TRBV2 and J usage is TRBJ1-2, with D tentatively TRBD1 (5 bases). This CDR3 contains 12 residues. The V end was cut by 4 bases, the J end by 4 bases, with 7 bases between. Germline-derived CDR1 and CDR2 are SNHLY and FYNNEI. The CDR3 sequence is CASSARGYGYTF. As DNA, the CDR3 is TGTGCCAGCAGTGCGAGGGGCTATGGCTACACCTTC.

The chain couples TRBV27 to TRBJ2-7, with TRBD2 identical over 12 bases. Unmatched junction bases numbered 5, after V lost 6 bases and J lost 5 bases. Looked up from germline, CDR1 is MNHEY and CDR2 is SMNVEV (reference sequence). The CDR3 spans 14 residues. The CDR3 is CASRGLAGWNEQYF. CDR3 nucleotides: TGTGCCAGCAGAGGACTAGCGGGATGGAACGAGCAGTACTTC.

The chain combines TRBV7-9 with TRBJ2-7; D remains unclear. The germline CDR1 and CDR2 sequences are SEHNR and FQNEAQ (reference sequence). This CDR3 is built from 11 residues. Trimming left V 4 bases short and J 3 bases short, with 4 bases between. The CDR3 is CASSSHYEQYF. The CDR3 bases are TGTGCCAGCAGCTCGCACTACGAGCAGTACTTC.

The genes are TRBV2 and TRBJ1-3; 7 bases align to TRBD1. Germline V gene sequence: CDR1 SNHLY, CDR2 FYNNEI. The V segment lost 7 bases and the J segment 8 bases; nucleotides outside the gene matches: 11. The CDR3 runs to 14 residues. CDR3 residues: CASIAPDREDTIYF. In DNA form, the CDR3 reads TGTGCCAGCATCGCGCCAGACAGGGAGGACACCATATATTTT.

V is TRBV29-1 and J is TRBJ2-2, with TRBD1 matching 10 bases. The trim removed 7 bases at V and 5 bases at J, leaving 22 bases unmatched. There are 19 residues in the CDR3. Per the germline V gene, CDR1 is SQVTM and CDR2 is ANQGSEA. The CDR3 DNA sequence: TGCAGCGCTTCGGGGAGTGGGACAGGGGCTTTATTTTCAACCGGGGAGCTGTTTTTT. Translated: CSASGSGTGALFSTGELFF.

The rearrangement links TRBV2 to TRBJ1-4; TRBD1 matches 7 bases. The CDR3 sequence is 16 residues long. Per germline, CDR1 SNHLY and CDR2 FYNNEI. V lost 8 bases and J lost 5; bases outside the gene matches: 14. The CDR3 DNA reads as TGTGCCAGCTTCCCCCGAGGGGACAGATTAAATGAAAAACTGTTTTTT. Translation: CASFPRGDRLNEKLFF.

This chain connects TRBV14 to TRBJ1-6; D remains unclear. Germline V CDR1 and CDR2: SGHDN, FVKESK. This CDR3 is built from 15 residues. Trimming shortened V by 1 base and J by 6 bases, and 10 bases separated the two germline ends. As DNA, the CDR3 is TGTGCCAGCAGCCAAGCGGCCGTCCTTAATTCACCCCTCCACTTT. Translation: CASSQAAVLNSPLHF.

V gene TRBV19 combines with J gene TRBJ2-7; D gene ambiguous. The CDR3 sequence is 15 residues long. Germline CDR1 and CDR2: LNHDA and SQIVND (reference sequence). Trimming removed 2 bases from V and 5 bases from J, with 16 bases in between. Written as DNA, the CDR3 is TGTGCCAGTAGTATAAGTCCCCCCGGAGAGGACGAGCAGTACTTC. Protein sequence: CASSISPPGEDEQYF.

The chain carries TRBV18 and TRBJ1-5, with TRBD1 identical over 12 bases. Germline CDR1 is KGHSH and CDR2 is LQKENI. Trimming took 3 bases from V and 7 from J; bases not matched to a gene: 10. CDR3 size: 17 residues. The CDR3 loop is CASSPIAGQGAGQPQHF. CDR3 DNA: TGTGCCAGCTCACCTATAGCGGGACAGGGGGCTGGACAGCCCCAGCATTTT.